This TCR beta chain was recorded in a study of identical twins. A single record per CDR3 protein comes from TCRdb applying MiXCR to the 5' RACE reads. The data contain about 720,000 distinct CDR3 sequences, about 9.4% of them singletons. The V gene's germline CDR1 is SGHVS and CDR2 FNYEAQ. CDR3 length: 15 residues. The V segment lost 5 bases and the J segment 4 bases; nucleotides outside the gene matches: 7. This sample was also put to use in a study of yellow fever vaccine responses in identical twins.

This sequence joins TRBV7-6 and TRBJ2-1, with 8 bases lining up with TRBD2. Material for sequencing was PBMCs. This receptor was taken from a woman aged 18 to 35 in good health. CDR3: CASSIGLAEYNEQFF. As DNA, the CDR3 is TGTGCCAGCAGCATAGGACTAGCAGAGTACAATGAGCAGTTCTTC.